The entry below describes one T cell receptor (beta chain). The sample originates from a study of blood T cell repertoires in COVID-19. Germline lookup yields CDR1 SNHLY and CDR2 FYNNEI. Trimming removed 7 bases from V and 8 bases from J, with 8 bases in between. The CDR3 runs to 11 residues. The table came from immunoSEQ multiplex PCR; TCRdb's copy has only in-frame clones and leaves some out. The profile shows 350,000 to 550,000 clones, about 90% of them singletons. This chain joins TRBV2 and TRBJ1-4, with D unresolved. The specimen was PBMCs or T cells enriched from blood (not recorded which). This receptor was identified in a woman younger than 35 with acute COVID-19. In DNA form, the CDR3 reads TGTGCCAGCAATAGTTTCGAAAAACTGTTTTTT. Translating gives CASNSFEKLFF. Full variable domain (rest looked up from reference TRBV2 and TRBJ1-4): EPEVTQTPSHQVTQMGQEVILRCVPISNHLYFYWYRQILGQKVEFLVSFYNNEISEKSEIFDDQFSVERPDGSNFTLKIRSTKLEDSAMYFCASNSFEKLFFGSGTQLSVL.